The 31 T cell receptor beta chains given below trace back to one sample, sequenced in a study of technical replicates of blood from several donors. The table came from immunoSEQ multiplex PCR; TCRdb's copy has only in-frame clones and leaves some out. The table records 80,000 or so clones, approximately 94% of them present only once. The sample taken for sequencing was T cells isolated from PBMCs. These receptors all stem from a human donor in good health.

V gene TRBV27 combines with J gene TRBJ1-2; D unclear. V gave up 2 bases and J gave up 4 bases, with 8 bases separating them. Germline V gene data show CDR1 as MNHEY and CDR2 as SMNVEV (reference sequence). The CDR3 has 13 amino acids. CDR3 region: CASSLTEFYGYTF. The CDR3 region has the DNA TGTGCCAGCAGTTTAACAGAGTTCTATGGCTACACCTTC.

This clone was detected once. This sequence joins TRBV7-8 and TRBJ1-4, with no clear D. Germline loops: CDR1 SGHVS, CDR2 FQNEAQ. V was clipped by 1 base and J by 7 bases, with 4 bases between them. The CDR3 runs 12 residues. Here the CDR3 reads CASSLGIEKLFF. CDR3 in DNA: TGTGCCAGCAGCTTAGGTATTGAAAAACTGTTTTTT.

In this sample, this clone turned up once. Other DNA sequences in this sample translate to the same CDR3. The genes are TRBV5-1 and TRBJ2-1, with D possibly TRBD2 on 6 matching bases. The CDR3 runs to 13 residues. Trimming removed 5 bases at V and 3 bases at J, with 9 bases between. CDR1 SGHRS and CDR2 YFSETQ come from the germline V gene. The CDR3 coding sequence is TGCGCCAGCAGTGAGACTAGCTACAATGAGCAGTTCTTC. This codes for CASSETSYNEQFF.

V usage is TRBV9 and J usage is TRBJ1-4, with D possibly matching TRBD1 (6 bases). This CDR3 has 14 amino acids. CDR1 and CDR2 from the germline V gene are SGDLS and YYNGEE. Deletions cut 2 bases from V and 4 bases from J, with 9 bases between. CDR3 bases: TGTGCCAGCAGCGTCGGGGGGCATAATGAAAAACTGTTTTTT. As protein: CASSVGGHNEKLFF.

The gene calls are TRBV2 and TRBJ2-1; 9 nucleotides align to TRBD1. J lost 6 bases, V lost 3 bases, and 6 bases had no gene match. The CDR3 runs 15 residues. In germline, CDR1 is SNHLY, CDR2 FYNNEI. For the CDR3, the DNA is TGTGCCAGCAGTGACGGGACAGGGCCCTCCAATGAGCAGTTCTTC. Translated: CASSDGTGPSNEQFF.

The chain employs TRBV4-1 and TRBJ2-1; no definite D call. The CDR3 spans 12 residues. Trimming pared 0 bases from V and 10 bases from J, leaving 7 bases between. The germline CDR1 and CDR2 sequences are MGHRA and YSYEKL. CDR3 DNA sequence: TGCGCCAGCAGCCAAGATATCAGGGAGCAGTTCTTC. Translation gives CASSQDIREQFF.

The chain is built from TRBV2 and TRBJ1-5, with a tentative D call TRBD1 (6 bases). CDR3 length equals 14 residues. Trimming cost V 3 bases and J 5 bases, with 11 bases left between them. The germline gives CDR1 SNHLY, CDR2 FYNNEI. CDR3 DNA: TGTGCCAGCAGTGACATAGGGGGGGATCAGCCCCAGCATTTT. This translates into CASSDIGGDQPQHF.

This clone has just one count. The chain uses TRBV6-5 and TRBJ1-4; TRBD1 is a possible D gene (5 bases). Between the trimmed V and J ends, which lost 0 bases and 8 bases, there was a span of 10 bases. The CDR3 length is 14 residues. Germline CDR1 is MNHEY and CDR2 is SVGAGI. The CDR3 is CASSYSAWGEKLFF. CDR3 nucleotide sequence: TGTGCCAGCAGTTACTCAGCATGGGGCGAAAAACTGTTTTTT.

CDR3 amino acids: CASSHQREGTGELFF. The CDR3 DNA reads TGTGCCAGCAGCCACCAGCGGGAGGGTACCGGGGAGCTGTTTTTT. V usage is TRBV11-3 and J usage is TRBJ2-2; TRBD2 agrees at 10 bases. The ends lost 5 bases at V and 5 bases at J; junction bases unmatched: 5. Germline V CDR1 and CDR2: SGHNT, YENEEA. The CDR3 loop spans 15 amino acids.

In DNA, the CDR3 is TGCGCCAGCAGCTTGGGCCAGTCAGGGTACGAGCAGTACTTC. This encodes CASSLGQSGYEQYF. The chain recombines TRBV5-1 with TRBJ2-7, with D possibly being TRBD1 (5 bases). The V end lost 0 bases, the J end lost 4 bases, and 11 bases lay between the germline ends. CDR1 is SGHRS and CDR2 is YFSETQ in the germline V gene. This CDR3 contains 14 residues. Full variable domain (remainder filled in from reference TRBV5-1 and TRBJ2-7): KAGVTQTPRYLIKTRGQQVTLSCSPISGHRSVSWYQQTPGQGLQFLFEYFSETQRNKGNFPGRFSGRQFSNSRSEMNVSTLELGDSALYLCASSLGQSGYEQYFGPGTRLTVT.

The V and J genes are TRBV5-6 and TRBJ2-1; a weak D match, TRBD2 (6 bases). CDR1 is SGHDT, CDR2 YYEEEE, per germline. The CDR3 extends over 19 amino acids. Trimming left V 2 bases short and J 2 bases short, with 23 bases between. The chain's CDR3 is CASSLSNPGRGLPYNEQFF. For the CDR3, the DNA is TGTGCCAGCAGCTTATCCAATCCCGGGCGGGGCCTCCCCTACAATGAGCAGTTCTTC.

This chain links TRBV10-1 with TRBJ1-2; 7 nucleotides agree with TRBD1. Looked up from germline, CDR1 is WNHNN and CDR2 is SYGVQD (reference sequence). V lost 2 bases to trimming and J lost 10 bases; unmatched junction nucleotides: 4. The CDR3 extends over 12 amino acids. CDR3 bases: TGCGCCAGCAGTGAGGACAGGGTCGACTACACCTTC. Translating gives CASSEDRVDYTF.

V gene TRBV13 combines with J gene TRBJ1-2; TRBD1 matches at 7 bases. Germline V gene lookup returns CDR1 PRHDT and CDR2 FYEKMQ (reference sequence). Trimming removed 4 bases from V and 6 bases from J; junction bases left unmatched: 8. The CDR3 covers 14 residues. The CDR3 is CASSWTGTENGYTF. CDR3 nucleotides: TGTGCCAGCAGCTGGACCGGGACAGAAAATGGCTACACCTTC. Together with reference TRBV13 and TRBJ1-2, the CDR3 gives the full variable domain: AAGVIQSPRHLIKEKRETATLKCYPIPRHDTVYWYQQGPGQDPQFLISFYEKMQSDKGSIPDRFSAQQFSDYHSELNMSSLELGDSALYFCASSWTGTENGYTFGSGTRLTVV.

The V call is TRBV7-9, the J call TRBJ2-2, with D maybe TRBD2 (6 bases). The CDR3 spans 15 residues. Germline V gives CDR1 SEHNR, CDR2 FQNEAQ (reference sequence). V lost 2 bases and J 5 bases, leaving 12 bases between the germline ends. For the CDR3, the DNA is TGTGCCAGCAGCTTACTAGCGATGTCTACCGGGGAGCTGTTTTTT. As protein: CASSLLAMSTGELFF.

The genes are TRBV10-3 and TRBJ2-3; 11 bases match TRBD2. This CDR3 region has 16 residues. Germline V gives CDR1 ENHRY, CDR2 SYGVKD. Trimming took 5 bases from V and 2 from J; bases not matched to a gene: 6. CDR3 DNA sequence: TGTGCCATCAGTCCTACTAGCGGGAGAGACACAGATACGCAGTATTTT. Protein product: CAISPTSGRDTDTQYF.

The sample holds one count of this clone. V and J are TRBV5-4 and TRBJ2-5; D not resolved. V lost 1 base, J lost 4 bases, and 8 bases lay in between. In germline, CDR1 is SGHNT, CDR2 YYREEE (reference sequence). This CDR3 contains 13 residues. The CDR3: CASSLFYRETQYF. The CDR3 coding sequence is TGTGCCAGCAGCTTGTTCTACCGAGAGACCCAGTACTTC.

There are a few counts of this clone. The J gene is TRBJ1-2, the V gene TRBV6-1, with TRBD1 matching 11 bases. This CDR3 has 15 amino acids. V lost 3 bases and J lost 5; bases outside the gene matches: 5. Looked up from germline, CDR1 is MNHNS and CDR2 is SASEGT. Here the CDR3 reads CASSDSGTGGYGYTF. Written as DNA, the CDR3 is TGTGCCAGCAGTGACTCCGGGACAGGGGGGTATGGCTACACCTTC.

The CDR3 bases are TGTGCCTGGAGGGACAGGGGGGAGAAACTGTTTTTT. This gives the protein CAWRDRGEKLFF. The chain combines TRBV30 with TRBJ1-4; TRBD1 matches 10 bases. Germline V gives CDR1 GTSNPN, CDR2 SVGIG (reference sequence). This CDR3 contains 12 residues. V lost 3 bases, J lost 11 bases, and 3 bases stayed unmatched.

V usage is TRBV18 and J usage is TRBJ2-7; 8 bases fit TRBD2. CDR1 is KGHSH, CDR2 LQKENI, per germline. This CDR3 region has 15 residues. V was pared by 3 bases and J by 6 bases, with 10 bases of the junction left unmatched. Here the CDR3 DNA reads TGTGCCAGCTCACCCAGTTTGCTCGGGGGGGCCGAGCAGTACTTC. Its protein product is CASSPSLLGGAEQYF.

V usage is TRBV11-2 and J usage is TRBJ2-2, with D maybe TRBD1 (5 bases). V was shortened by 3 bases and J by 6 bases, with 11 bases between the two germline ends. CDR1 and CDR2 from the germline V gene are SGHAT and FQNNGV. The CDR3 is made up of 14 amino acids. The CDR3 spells CASSLPGLAGELFF. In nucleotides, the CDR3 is TGTGCCAGCAGCTTGCCAGGGCTTGCCGGGGAGCTGTTTTTT.

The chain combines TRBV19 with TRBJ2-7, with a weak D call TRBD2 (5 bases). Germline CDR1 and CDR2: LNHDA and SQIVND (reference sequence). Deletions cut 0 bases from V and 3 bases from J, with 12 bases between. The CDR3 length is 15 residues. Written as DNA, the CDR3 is TGTGCCAGTAGTATAGAAGCGGAGACTTACTACGAGCAGTACTTC. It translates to CASSIEAETYYEQYF.

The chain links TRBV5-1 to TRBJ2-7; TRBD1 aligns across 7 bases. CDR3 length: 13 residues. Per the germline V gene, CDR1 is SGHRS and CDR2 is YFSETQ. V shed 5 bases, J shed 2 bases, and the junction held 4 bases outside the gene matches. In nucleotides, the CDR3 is TGCGCCAGCAGTGAAGGGACAGCCTACGAGCAGTACTTC. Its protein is CASSEGTAYEQYF.

The CDR3 DNA is TGTGCCAGCAGCCAAGCCGGGCAGGGTCATTACGAGCAGTACTTC. Translated: CASSQAGQGHYEQYF. The chain combines TRBV4-2 with TRBJ2-7; the D gene is possibly TRBD1 (5 bases). This CDR3 contains 15 residues. V lost 1 base to trimming and J lost 4 bases, with 14 bases between them. Germline loops: CDR1 LGHNA, CDR2 YNFKEQ.

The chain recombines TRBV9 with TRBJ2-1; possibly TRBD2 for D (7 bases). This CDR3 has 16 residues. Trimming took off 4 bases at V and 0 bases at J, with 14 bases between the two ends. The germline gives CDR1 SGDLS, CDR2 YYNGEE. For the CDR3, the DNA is TGTGCCAGCAGCCACAGGGAGGGGCTCTCCTACAATGAGCAGTTCTTC. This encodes CASSHREGLSYNEQFF.

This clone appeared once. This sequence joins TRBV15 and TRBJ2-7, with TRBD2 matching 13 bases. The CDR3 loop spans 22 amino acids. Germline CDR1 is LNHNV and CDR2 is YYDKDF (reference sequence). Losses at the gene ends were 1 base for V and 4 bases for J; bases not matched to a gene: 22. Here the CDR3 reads CATSRVSTGGLAGDRDVYEQYF. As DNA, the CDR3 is TGTGCCACCAGCAGAGTAAGTACCGGAGGACTAGCGGGAGACCGGGACGTATACGAGCAGTACTTC.

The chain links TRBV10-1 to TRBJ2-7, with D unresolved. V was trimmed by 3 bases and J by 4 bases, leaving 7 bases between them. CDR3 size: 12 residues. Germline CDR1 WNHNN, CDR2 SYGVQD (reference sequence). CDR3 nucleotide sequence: TGCGCCAGCAGTGATCCCGGGTACGAGCAGTACTTC. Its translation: CASSDPGYEQYF.

Here the CDR3 reads CASTLTATSGNTIYF. In DNA form, the CDR3 reads TGTGCCAGCACCTTGACTGCCACCTCTGGAAACACCATATATTTT. The chain employs TRBV6-1 and TRBJ1-3; D is undetermined. Germline CDR1 reads MNHNS; CDR2 reads SASEGT. CDR3 length equals 15 residues. Trimming cost V 7 bases and J 0 bases, with 13 bases left between them.

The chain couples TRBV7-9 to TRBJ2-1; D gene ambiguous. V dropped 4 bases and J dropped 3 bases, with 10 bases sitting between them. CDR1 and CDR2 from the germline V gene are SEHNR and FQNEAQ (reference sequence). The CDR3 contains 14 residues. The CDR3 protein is CASSSDFLYNEQFF. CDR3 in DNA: TGTGCCAGCAGCTCCGACTTTCTCTACAATGAGCAGTTCTTC.

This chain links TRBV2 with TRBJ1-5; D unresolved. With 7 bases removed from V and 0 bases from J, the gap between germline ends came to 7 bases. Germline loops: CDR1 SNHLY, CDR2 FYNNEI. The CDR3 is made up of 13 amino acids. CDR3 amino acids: CASTVYSNQPQHF. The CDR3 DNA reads TGTGCCAGCACGGTGTATAGCAATCAGCCCCAGCATTTT. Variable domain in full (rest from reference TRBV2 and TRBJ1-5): EPEVTQTPSHQVTQMGQEVILRCVPISNHLYFYWYRQILGQKVEFLVSFYNNEISEKSEIFDDQFSVERPDGSNFTLKIRSTKLEDSAMYFCASTVYSNQPQHFGDGTRLSIL.

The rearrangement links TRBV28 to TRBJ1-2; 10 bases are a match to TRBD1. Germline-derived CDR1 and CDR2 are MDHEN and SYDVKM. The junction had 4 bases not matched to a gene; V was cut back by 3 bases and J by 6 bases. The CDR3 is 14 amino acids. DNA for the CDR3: TGTGCCAGCAGTTTGACAGGGGGCGTGAATGGCTACACCTTC. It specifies CASSLTGGVNGYTF.

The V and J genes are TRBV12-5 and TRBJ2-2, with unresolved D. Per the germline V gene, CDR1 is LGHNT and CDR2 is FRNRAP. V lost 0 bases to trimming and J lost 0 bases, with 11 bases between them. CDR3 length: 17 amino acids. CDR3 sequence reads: CASGLVDGPSNTGELFF. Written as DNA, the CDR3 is TGTGCTAGTGGTTTGGTAGATGGGCCATCGAACACCGGGGAGCTGTTTTTT.